The 7 T cell receptor beta chains given below trace back to one sample, sequenced in a study of sequential checkpoint blockade in melanoma. Treatment noted: randomized to nivolumab then ipilimumab (arm A) or the reverse (arm B). Sequencing used immunoSEQ multiplex PCR; TCRdb keeps in-frame clones, though not all of them. The table shows approximately 2,800 clones, with approximately 17% occurring only once. The material was tumor tissue (inferred from file names), obtained from a patient given nivolumab and ipilimumab in sequence. The receptors shown here come from a human donor with melanoma.

This clone was seen a handful of times. The chain uses TRBV11-3 and TRBJ1-5, with D possibly TRBD1 on 5 matching bases. The V end was cut by 5 bases, the J end by 7 bases, with 15 bases between. Germline CDR1 is SGHNT and CDR2 is YENEEA. CDR3 size: 14 residues. This chain's CDR3 is CASSDSGRDQPQHF. DNA for the CDR3: TGTGCCAGCAGCGACTCAGGGAGGGACCAGCCCCAGCATTTT.

CDR3 sequence (DNA): TGTGCCAGCAGTTTTACCGGGACAGCAACCCCTACGCAGTATTTT. Its protein is CASSFTGTATPTQYF. The genes are TRBV14 and TRBJ2-3, with 7 bases that match TRBD1. The CDR3 length is 15 residues. J was trimmed by 8 bases and V by 6 bases; bases with no gene match: 14. The germline V gene encodes CDR1 SGHDN and CDR2 FVKESK.

This chain joins TRBV6-8 and TRBJ1-6, with D hard to call. Trimming removed 7 bases from V and 0 bases from J, with 7 bases in between. The CDR3 has 14 residues. The germline V gene encodes CDR1 MNHGY and CDR2 SAAAGT. The CDR3 DNA reads as TGTGCCAGCATCGCGAGCTCCTATAATTCACCCCTCCACTTT. It yields the protein CASIASSYNSPLHF.

The chain couples TRBV9 to TRBJ2-5; 13 bases map to TRBD2. This CDR3 has 17 amino acids. CDR1 SGDLS and CDR2 YYNGEE come from the germline V gene. Unmatched junction bases numbered 6, after V lost 0 bases and J lost 4 bases. This CDR3 is CASSVGMTSGGLETQYF. For the CDR3, the DNA is TGTGCCAGCAGCGTAGGAATGACTAGCGGGGGGCTAGAGACCCAGTACTTC.

The chain employs TRBV11-3 and TRBJ2-2; D remains unclear. The germline V gene encodes CDR1 SGHNT and CDR2 YENEEA. This CDR3 has 15 amino acids. Trimming left V 1 base short and J 6 bases short, with 12 bases between. CDR3 loop: CASSLGRSFAGELFF. Here the CDR3 DNA reads TGTGCCAGCAGCTTAGGGCGGTCCTTCGCCGGGGAGCTGTTTTTT. Together with reference TRBV11-3 and TRBJ2-2, the CDR3 gives the full variable domain: EAGVVQSPRYKIIEKKQPVAFWCNPISGHNTLYWYLQNLGQGPELLIRYENEEAVDDSQLPKDRFSAERLKGVDSTLKIQPAELGDSAVYLCASSLGRSFAGELFFGEGSRLTVL.

V and J are TRBV19 and TRBJ1-1, with TRBD1 as a possible D gene (6 bases). There are 14 residues in the CDR3. Trimming shortened V by 6 bases and J by 0 bases, and 11 bases separated the two germline ends. Per germline, CDR1 LNHDA and CDR2 SQIVND (reference sequence). The CDR3: CASRSGQVNTEAFF. As DNA, the CDR3 is TGTGCCAGTAGATCGGGACAAGTGAACACTGAAGCTTTCTTT.

This clone was observed a few times. This sequence joins TRBV19 and TRBJ1-5, with D possibly matching TRBD1 (5 bases). CDR3 length: 12 residues. Trimming removed 9 bases from V and 4 bases from J, with 10 bases in between. Germline V gene data show CDR1 as LNHDA and CDR2 as SQIVND (reference sequence). In DNA form, the CDR3 reads TGTGCCAGCAGGGTCGGGAATCAGCCCCAGCATTTT. Translated, it gives CASRVGNQPQHF.